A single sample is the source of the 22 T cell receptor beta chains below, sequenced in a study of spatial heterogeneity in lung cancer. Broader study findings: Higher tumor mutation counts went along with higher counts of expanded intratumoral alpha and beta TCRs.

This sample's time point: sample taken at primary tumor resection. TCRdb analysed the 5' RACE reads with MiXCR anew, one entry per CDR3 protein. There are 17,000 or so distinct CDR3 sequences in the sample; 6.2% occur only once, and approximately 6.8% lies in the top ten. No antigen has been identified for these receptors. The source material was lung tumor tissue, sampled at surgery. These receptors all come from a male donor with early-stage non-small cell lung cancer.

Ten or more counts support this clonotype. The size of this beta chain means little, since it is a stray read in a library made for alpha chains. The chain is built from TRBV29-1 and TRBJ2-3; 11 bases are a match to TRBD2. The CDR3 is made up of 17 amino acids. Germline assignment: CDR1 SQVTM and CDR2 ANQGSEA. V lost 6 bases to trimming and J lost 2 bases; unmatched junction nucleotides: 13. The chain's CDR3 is CSVAGTSGQAVTDTQYF. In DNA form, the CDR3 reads TGCAGCGTCGCCGGGACTAGCGGCCAAGCCGTCACAGATACGCAGTATTTT.

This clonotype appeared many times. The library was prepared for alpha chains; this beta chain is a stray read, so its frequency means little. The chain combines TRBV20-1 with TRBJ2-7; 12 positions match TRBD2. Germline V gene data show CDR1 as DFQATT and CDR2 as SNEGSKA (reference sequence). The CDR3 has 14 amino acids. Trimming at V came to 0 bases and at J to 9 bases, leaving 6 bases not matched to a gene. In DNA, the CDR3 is TGCAGTGCTAGAGATTTACTAGCGGGAGGCGTGCAGTACTTC. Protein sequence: CSARDLLAGGVQYF.

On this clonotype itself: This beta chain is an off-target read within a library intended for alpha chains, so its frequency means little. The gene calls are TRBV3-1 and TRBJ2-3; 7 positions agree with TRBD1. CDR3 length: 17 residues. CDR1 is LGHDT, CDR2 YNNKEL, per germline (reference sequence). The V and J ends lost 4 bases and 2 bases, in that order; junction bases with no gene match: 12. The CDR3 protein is CASSLRQGSGYTDTQYF. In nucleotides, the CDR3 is TGTGCCAGCAGCCTCCGACAGGGATCCGGATACACAGATACGCAGTATTTT.

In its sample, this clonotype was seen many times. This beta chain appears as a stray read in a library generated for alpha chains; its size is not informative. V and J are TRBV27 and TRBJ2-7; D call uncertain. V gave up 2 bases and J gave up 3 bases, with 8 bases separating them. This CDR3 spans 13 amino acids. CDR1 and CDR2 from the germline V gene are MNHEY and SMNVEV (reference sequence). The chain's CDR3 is CASSLRQSYEQYF. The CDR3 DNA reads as TGTGCCAGCAGTTTACGGCAGAGCTACGAGCAGTACTTC.

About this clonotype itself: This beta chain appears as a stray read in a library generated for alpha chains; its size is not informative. DNA for the CDR3: TGTGCCACCGGGTGGATCGGCAAAAACATTCAGTACTTC. Amino acids: CATGWIGKNIQYF. The J gene is TRBJ2-4, the V gene TRBV11-2; D is undetermined. CDR3 size: 13 residues. Germline V lookup: CDR1 SGHAT, CDR2 FQNNGV. V lost 10 bases, J lost 3 bases, and 13 bases lay in between. Based on the CDR3 plus reference TRBV11-2 and TRBJ2-4, the full variable domain is EAGVAQSPRYKIIEKRQSVAFWCNPISGHATLYWYQQILGQGPKLLIQFQNNGVVDDSQLPKDRFSAERLKGVDSTLKIQPAKLEDSAVYLCATGWIGKNIQYFGAGTRLSVL.

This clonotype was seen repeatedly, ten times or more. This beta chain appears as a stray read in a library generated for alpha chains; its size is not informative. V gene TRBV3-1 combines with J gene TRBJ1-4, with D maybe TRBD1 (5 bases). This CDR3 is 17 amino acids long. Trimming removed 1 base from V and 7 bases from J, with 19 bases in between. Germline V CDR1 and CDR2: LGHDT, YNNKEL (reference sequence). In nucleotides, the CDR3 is TGTGCCAGCAGCCAAGGGGTTCGGCAGGGAGAGAGTGAAAAACTGTTTTTT. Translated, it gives CASSQGVRQGESEKLFF.

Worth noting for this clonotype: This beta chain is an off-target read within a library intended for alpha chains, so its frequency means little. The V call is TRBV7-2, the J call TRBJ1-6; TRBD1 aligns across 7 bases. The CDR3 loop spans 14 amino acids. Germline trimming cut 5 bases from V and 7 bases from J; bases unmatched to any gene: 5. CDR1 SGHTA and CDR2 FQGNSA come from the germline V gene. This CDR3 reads CASSPTGYNSPLHF. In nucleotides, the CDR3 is TGTGCCAGCAGCCCGACAGGGTACAATTCACCCCTCCACTTT.

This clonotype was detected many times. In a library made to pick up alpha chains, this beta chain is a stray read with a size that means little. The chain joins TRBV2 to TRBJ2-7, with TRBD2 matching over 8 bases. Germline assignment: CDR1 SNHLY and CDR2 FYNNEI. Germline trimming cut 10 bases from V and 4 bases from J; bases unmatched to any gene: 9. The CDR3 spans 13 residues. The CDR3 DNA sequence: TGTGCCAACCTCGGGACTAGTATATACGAGCAGTACTTC. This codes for CANLGTSIYEQYF.

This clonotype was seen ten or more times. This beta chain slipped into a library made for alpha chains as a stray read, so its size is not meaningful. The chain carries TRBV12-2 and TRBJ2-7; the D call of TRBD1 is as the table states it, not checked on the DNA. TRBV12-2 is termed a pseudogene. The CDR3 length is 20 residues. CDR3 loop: CASRLGVSREQGPSLRVQYF. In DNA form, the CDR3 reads TGTGCAAGTCGCTTAGGGGTTAGTCGGGAACAGGGGCCCTCTCTACGAGTGCAGTACTTC.

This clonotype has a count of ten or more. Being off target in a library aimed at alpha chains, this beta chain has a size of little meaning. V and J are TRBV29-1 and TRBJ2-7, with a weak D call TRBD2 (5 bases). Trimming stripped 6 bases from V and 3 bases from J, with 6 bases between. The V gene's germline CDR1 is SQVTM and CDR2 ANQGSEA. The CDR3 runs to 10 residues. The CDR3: CSVRDYEQYF. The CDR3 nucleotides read TGCAGCGTCCGGGACTACGAGCAGTACTTC.

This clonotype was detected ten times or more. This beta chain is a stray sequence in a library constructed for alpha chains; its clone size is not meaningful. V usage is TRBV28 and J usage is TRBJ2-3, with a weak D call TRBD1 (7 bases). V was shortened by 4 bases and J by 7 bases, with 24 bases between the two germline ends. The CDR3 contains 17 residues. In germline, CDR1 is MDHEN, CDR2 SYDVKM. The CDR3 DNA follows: TGTGCCAGCAGTTCTGGTGCGGGGACAGCAACAGGGAATACGCAGTATTTT. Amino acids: CASSSGAGTATGNTQYF.

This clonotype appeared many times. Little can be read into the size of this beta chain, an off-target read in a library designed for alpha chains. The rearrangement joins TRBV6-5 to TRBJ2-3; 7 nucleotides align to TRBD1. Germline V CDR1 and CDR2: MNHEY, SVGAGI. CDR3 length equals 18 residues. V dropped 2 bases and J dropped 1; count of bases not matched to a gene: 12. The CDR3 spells CASSYQPAGTGGTDTQYF. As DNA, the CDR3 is TGTGCCAGCAGTTACCAGCCCGCGGGTACAGGGGGCACAGATACGCAGTATTTT.

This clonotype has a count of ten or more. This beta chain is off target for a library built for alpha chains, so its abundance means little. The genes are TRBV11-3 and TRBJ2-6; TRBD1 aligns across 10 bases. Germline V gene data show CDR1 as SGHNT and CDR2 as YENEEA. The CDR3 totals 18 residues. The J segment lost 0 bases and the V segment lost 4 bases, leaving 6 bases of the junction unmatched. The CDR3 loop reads CASSSTGTGVSGANVLTF. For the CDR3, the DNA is TGTGCCAGCAGCTCTACCGGGACAGGGGTCTCTGGGGCCAACGTCCTGACTTTC.

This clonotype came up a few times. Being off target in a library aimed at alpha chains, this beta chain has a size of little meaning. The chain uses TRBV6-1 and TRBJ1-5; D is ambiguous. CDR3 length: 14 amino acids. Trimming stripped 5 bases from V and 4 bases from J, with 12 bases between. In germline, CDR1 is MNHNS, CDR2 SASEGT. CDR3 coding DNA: TGTGCCAGCAGTCCCGGGCCTGAGAATCAGCCCCAGCATTTT. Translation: CASSPGPENQPQHF.

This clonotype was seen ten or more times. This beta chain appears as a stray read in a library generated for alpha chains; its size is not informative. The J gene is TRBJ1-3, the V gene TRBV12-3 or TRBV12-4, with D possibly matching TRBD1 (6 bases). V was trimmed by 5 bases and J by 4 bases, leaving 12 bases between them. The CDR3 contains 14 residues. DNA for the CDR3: TGTGCCAGCAGTATACAGGGCGACGGAAACACCATATATTTT. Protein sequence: CASSIQGDGNTIYF.

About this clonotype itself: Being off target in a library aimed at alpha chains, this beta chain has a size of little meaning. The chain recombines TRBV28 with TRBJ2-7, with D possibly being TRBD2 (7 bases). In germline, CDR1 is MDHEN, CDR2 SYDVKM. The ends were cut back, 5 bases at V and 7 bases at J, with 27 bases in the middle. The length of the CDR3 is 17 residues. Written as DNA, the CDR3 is TGTGCCAGCAGTCAAAGGGTAGGCGGGGGCGGTCGAAGGGAGCAGTACTTC. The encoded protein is CASSQRVGGGGRREQYF.

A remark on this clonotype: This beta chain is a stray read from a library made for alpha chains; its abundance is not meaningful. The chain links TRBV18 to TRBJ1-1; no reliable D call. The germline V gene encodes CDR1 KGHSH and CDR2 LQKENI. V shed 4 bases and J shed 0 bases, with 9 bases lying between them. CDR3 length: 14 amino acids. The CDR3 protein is CASSLPRLNTEAFF. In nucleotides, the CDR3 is TGTGCCAGCTCACTCCCGCGGTTGAACACTGAAGCTTTCTTT.

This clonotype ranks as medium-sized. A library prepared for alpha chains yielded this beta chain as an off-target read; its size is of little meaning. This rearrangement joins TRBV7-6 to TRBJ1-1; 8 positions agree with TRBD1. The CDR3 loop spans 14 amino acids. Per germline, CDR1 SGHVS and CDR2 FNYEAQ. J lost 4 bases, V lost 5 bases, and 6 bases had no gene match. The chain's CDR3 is CASSLDRGGTEAFF. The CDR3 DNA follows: TGTGCCAGCAGCCTAGACAGGGGCGGCACTGAAGCTTTCTTT.

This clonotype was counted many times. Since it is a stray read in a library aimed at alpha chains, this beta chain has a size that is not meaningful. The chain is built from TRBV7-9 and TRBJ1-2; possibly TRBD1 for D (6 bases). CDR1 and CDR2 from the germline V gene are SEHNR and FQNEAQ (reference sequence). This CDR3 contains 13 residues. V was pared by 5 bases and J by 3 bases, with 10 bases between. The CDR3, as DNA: TGTGCCAGCAGCCCGGCAGGGGACTATGGCTACACCTTC. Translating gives CASSPAGDYGYTF.

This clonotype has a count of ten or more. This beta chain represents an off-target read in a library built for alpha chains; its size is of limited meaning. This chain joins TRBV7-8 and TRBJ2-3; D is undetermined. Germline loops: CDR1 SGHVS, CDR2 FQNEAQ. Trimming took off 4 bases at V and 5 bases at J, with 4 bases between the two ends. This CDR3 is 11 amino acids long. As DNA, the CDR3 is TGTGCCAGCAGCTGGATAGATACGCAGTATTTT. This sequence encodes CASSWIDTQYF.

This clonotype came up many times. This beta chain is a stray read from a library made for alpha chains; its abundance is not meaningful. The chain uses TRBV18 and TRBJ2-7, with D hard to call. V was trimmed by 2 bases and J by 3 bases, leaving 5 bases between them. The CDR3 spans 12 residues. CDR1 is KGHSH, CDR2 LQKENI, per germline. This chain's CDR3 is CASSPVGYEQYF. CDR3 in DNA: TGTGCCAGCTCACCAGTGGGCTACGAGCAGTACTTC.

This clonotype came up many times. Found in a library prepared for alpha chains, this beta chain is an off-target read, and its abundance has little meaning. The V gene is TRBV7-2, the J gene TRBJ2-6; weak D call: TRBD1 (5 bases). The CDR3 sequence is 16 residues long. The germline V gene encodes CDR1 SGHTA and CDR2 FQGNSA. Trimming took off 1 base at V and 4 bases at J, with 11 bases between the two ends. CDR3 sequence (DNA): TGTGCCAGCAGCTTAGTGCAGGGTTCCGGGGCCAACGTCCTGACTTTC. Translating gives CASSLVQGSGANVLTF.